These 27 T cell receptor beta chains share one sample of origin, sequenced in a study of response to subunit inactivated influenza vaccine. MiXCR, run by TCRdb on the RT-PCR reads, gives a single entry per CDR3 protein. The profile shows around 520,000 distinct CDR3 sequences, approximately 12% of them singletons. Source: PBMCs from blood, taken on the day of vaccination. These receptors came from a man aged 45-65 years who received an inactivated influenza vaccine.

This clonotype showed up just a few times. V usage is TRBV20-1 and J usage is TRBJ2-7, with TRBD1 matching over 8 bases. The trim removed 1 base at V and 2 bases at J, leaving 7 bases unmatched. The CDR3 has 15 residues. The germline gives CDR1 DFQATT, CDR2 SNEGSKA (reference sequence). CDR3 coding DNA: TGCAGTGCTAGAGTTGGGGGGACAGGAACCTACGAGCAGTACTTC. Amino acids: CSARVGGTGTYEQYF.

The rearrangement joins TRBV11-2 to TRBJ1-1; D unclear. This CDR3 is 17 amino acids long. Trimming took 5 bases from V and 4 from J, leaving 23 bases between them. Germline loops: CDR1 SGHAT, CDR2 FQNNGV. The CDR3 region has the DNA TGTGCCAGCAGCCCATCCCTGGTCCCGGGAGTGGGCACTGAAGCTTTCTTT. Translating gives CASSPSLVPGVGTEAFF.

The CDR3 spells CSAMDGTYEQYF. The CDR3 DNA follows: TGCAGTGCTATGGACGGAACCTACGAGCAGTACTTC. The chain uses TRBV20-1 and TRBJ2-7; D call uncertain. Trimming took off 4 bases at V and 2 bases at J, with 9 bases between the two ends. Germline-derived CDR1 and CDR2 are DFQATT and SNEGSKA (reference sequence). This CDR3 spans 12 amino acids.

The chain carries TRBV20-1 and TRBJ2-7; TRBD2 aligns across 9 bases. Germline CDR1 DFQATT, CDR2 SNEGSKA (reference sequence). The CDR3 covers 13 residues. V lost 6 bases to trimming and J lost 3 bases; unmatched junction nucleotides: 6. In DNA form, the CDR3 reads TGCAGTGCAACTAGCGGGTACCTCTACGAGCAGTACTTC. This encodes CSATSGYLYEQYF.

This clonotype was counted a few times. The chain is built from TRBV29-1 and TRBJ2-5; 15 bases align to TRBD2. V gave up 1 base and J gave up 4 bases; unmatched junction bases: 7. The CDR3 covers 17 residues. CDR1 is SQVTM, CDR2 ANQGSEA, per germline. CDR3 DNA: TGCAGCGTTGAAGGAGGGGGACTAGCGGGGGGAGGAGAGACCCAGTACTTC. Translating gives CSVEGGGLAGGGETQYF.

The rearrangement uses TRBV3-1 and TRBJ1-2; tentative D call: TRBD1 (5 bases). The CDR3 loop spans 14 amino acids. V gave up 6 bases and J gave up 2 bases, with 13 bases separating them. Germline assignment: CDR1 LGHDT and CDR2 YNNKEL (reference sequence). CDR3 sequence reads: CASSPEQVNYGYTF. CDR3 nucleotides: TGTGCCAGCAGTCCCGAACAGGTGAACTATGGCTACACCTTC.

V usage is TRBV20-1 and J usage is TRBJ2-2; 12 nucleotides line up with TRBD2. V gave up 2 bases and J gave up 5 bases; unmatched junction bases: 3. There are 15 residues in the CDR3. CDR1 and CDR2 from the germline V gene are DFQATT and SNEGSKA (reference sequence). Here the CDR3 DNA reads TGCAGTGCTAGAAGACTAGCGGGGGCTACCGGGGAGCTGTTTTTT. This codes for CSARRLAGATGELFF.

The sample holds a few counts of this clonotype. The CDR3, as DNA: TGCGCCAGCAGCCAACATTACCCCGGGACGGAAAATTCACCCCTCCACTTT. Its translation is CASSQHYPGTENSPLHF. The J gene is TRBJ1-6, the V gene TRBV4-3; possibly TRBD1 for D (5 bases). The germline V and J ends were trimmed by 2 bases and 7 bases, with 18 bases remaining between them. Germline CDR1 and CDR2: LGHNA and YSLEER. The CDR3 is 17 residues long.

Only a few counts were recorded for this clonotype. This rearrangement joins TRBV28 to TRBJ2-2; a possible D gene is TRBD1 (5 bases). CDR1 is MDHEN, CDR2 SYDVKM, per germline. This CDR3 spans 14 amino acids. The germline V and J ends were trimmed by 7 bases and 6 bases, with 15 bases remaining between them. This CDR3 reads CASIDSRTPGELFF. CDR3 DNA sequence: TGTGCCAGCATCGACTCGCGGACACCCGGGGAGCTGTTTTTT.

This clonotype has a handful of counts. The J gene is TRBJ1-2, the V gene TRBV2; D uncertain. From germline, CDR1 is SNHLY and CDR2 FYNNEI. The V gene lost 10 bases and the J gene lost 6 bases, with 21 bases spanning the gap. CDR3 length: 14 amino acids. The CDR3 region has the DNA TGTGCCACCACTCGCGGCCCTCAATCGGATGGCTACACCTTC. Translating it yields CATTRGPQSDGYTF.

This clonotype was picked up many times. The rearrangement joins TRBV5-1 to TRBJ1-1, with TRBD1 matching over 7 bases. Trimming cost V 4 bases and J 6 bases; bases outside gene matches: 6. CDR1 and CDR2 from the germline V gene are SGHRS and YFSETQ. This CDR3 has 13 residues. The CDR3 nucleotides read TGCGCCAGCAGCCCGGAGGGGGCTGCTGAAGCTTTCTTT. This translates into CASSPEGAAEAFF.

This clonotype has at least ten counts. The V call is TRBV20-1, the J call TRBJ2-3; D is ambiguous. V was shortened by 1 base and J by 6 bases, with 14 bases between the two germline ends. The CDR3 covers 14 residues. Germline CDR1 is DFQATT and CDR2 is SNEGSKA (reference sequence). The CDR3 DNA sequence: TGCAGTGCTAGAGGGGCCCCACGACGGGATACGCAGTATTTT. This sequence encodes CSARGAPRRDTQYF.

At least ten counts were recorded for this clonotype. The rearrangement uses TRBV3-1 and TRBJ1-1, with D possibly matching TRBD1 (5 bases). Trimming took 2 bases from V and 7 from J, leaving 11 bases between them. CDR1 and CDR2 (germline): LGHDT, YNNKEL (reference sequence). This CDR3 has 13 residues. The CDR3 sequence: CASSQMGLSEAFF. CDR3 sequence (DNA): TGTGCCAGCAGCCAAATGGGACTAAGTGAAGCTTTCTTT.

J is TRBJ2-3 and V is TRBV6-2 or TRBV6-3; possibly TRBD1 or TRBD2 for D (7 bases each). V was clipped by 4 bases and J by 3 bases, with 20 bases between them. The length of the CDR3 is 17 residues. Germline values: CDR1 MNHEY, CDR2 SVGEGT. The chain's CDR3 is CASSWEGALIRTDTQYF. CDR3 in DNA: TGTGCCAGCAGTTGGGAGGGGGCTTTGATACGGACAGATACGCAGTATTTT.

This clonotype was observed many times. The chain has TRBV5-1 and TRBJ1-3, with D hard to call. Trimming took 4 bases from V and 0 from J, leaving 11 bases between them. The germline V gene has CDR1 SGHRS and CDR2 YFSETQ. CDR3 length: 15 residues. Here the CDR3 reads CASSPDTYSGNTIYF. For the CDR3, the DNA is TGCGCCAGCAGCCCTGACACATACTCTGGAAACACCATATATTTT.

The table lists this clonotype with a count of one. This sequence joins TRBV6-2 or TRBV6-3 and TRBJ1-5, with D unresolved. CDR1 and CDR2 from the germline V gene are MNHEY and SVGEGT. The CDR3 totals 14 residues. V lost 7 bases to trimming and J lost 0 bases, with 10 bases between them. The CDR3 sequence is CASTRRYSNQPQHF. CDR3 sequence (DNA): TGTGCCAGCACCCGCAGATATAGCAATCAGCCCCAGCATTTT.

V gene TRBV30 combines with J gene TRBJ1-3; a possible D gene is TRBD1 (6 bases). Germline CDR1 is GTSNPN and CDR2 is SVGIG (reference sequence). The CDR3 consists of 19 residues. Trimming removed 0 bases at V and 0 bases at J, with 21 bases between. The CDR3 DNA sequence: TGTGCCTGGAGTGTACGGTTGTGGGGACAAACCTACTCTGGAAACACCATATATTTT. Translating gives CAWSVRLWGQTYSGNTIYF.

Only a few counts were recorded for this clonotype. V gene TRBV7-9 combines with J gene TRBJ1-5; D is possibly TRBD1 (6 bases). The CDR3 loop spans 12 amino acids. Germline-derived CDR1 and CDR2 are SEHNR and FQNEAQ (reference sequence). V was trimmed by 10 bases and J by 3 bases, leaving 10 bases between them. DNA of the CDR3: TGTGCCATTGGACAGTCCAATCAGCCCCAGCATTTT. This translates into CAIGQSNQPQHF.

The gene calls are TRBV6-5 and TRBJ2-4; a weak D match, TRBD1 (5 bases). V was shortened by 8 bases and J by 8 bases, with 13 bases between the two germline ends. The CDR3 runs to 12 residues. Germline V gene lookup returns CDR1 MNHEY and CDR2 SVGAGI. The CDR3 nucleotides are TGTGCCAGCGGGGCGCTTAATTACATTCAGTACTTC. Translated: CASGALNYIQYF.

This clonotype was recorded at least ten times. The V and J genes are TRBV11-2 and TRBJ2-5; D is unresolved. V was cut by 0 bases and J by 1 base, with 6 bases left in between. The length of the CDR3 is 14 residues. The germline gives CDR1 SGHAT, CDR2 FQNNGV. The CDR3, as DNA: TGTGCCAGCAGCTTAGAATGGGGCCAAGAGACCCAGTACTTC. Amino acids: CASSLEWGQETQYF.

This clonotype has at least ten counts. V gene TRBV20-1 combines with J gene TRBJ2-7, with D tentatively TRBD1 or TRBD2 (5 bases each). The germline gives CDR1 DFQATT, CDR2 SNEGSKA (reference sequence). Trimming removed 1 base from V and 5 bases from J, with 6 bases in between. This CDR3 has 11 amino acids. CDR3 DNA: TGCAGTGCTAGAGGGGGACACGAGCAGTACTTC. The encoded protein is CSARGGHEQYF.

The chain combines TRBV29-1 with TRBJ2-1, with 10 positions matching TRBD2. Germline assignment: CDR1 SQVTM and CDR2 ANQGSEA. The CDR3 runs to 13 residues. Trimming cost V 5 bases and J 6 bases; bases outside gene matches: 4. In nucleotides, the CDR3 is TGCAGCGTTTATCTAGCGGGGGCCAATGAGCAGTTCTTC. It yields the protein CSVYLAGANEQFF.

The chain couples TRBV11-3 to TRBJ2-1, with D perhaps matching TRBD1 or TRBD2 (6 bases each). The CDR3 covers 16 residues. The germline V gene encodes CDR1 SGHNT and CDR2 YENEEA. V dropped 5 bases and J dropped 1 base, with 15 bases sitting between them. This CDR3 reads CASSPGRGASYNEQFF. The CDR3 DNA sequence: TGTGCCAGCAGCCCGGGTAGGGGGGCGTCCTACAATGAGCAGTTCTTC.

This clonotype was counted ten times or more. The chain links TRBV12-3 or TRBV12-4 to TRBJ1-4; D unresolved. V was shortened by 1 base and J by 10 bases, with 10 bases between the two germline ends. The CDR3 spans 13 residues. CDR3 residues: CASSLGSSGKLFF. The CDR3 DNA is TGTGCCAGCAGTTTAGGATCGAGCGGAAAACTGTTTTTT.

This clonotype was observed a few times. This chain joins TRBV7-8 and TRBJ2-7; D is perhaps TRBD1 (6 bases). Trimming shortened V by 2 bases and J by 4 bases, and 12 bases separated the two germline ends. Germline V gives CDR1 SGHVS, CDR2 FQNEAQ. CDR3 length: 14 residues. CDR3 nucleotide sequence: TGTGCCAGCAGCTTAACACAGGGTGCTTACGAGCAGTACTTC. Its translation is CASSLTQGAYEQYF.

The V gene is TRBV28, the J gene TRBJ2-7; D perhaps matches TRBD2 (6 bases). The V end lost 7 bases, the J end lost 0 bases, and 13 bases lay between the germline ends. CDR1 and CDR2 (germline): MDHEN, SYDVKM. The CDR3 is 14 residues long. The CDR3 reads CASNRDSPSYEQYF. In nucleotides, the CDR3 is TGTGCCAGCAATAGGGACTCCCCCTCCTACGAGCAGTACTTC.

This clonotype has just a few counts. The chain has TRBV25-1 and TRBJ2-2, with TRBD2 identical over 9 bases. The CDR3 has 14 amino acids. Germline V CDR1 and CDR2: MGHDK, SYGVNS. V lost 6 bases, J lost 5 bases, and 4 bases stayed unmatched. The CDR3, as DNA: TGTGCCAGCAGAGAAGCGGGGGGAACCGGGGAGCTGTTTTTT. Its translation: CASREAGGTGELFF.